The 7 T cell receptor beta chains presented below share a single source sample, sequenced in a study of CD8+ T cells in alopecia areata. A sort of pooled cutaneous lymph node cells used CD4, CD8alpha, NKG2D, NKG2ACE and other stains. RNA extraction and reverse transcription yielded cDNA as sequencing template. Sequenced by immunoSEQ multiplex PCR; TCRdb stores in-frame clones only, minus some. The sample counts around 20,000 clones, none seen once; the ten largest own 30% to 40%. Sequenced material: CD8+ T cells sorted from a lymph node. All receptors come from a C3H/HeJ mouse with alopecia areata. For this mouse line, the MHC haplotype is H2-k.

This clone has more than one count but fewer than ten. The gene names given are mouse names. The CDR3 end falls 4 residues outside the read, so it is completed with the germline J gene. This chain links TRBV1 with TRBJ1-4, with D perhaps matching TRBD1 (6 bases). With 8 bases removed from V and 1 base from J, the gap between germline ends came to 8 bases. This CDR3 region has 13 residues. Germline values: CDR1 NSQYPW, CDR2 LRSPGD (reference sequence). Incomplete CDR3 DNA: TGCACCTGCGGGACAAATTCCAACGAA. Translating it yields CTCGTNSNE. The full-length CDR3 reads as CTCGTNSNERLFF.

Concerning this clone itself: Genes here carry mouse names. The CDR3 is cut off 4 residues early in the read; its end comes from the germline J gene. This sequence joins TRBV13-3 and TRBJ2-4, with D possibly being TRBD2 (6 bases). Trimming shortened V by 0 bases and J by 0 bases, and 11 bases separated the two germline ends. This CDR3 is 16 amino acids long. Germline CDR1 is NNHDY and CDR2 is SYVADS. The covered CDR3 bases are TGTGCCAGCAGTGATGGGTGGGGGATGAGTCAAAAC. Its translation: CASSDGWGMSQN. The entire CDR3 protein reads CASSDGWGMSQNTLYF. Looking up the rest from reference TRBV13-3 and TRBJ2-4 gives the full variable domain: EAAVTQSPRSKVAVTGGKVTLSCHQTNNHDYMYWYRQDTGHGLRLIHYSYVADSTEKGDIPDGYKASRPSQENFSLILELASLSQTAVYFCASSDGWGMSQNTLYFGAGTRLSVL.

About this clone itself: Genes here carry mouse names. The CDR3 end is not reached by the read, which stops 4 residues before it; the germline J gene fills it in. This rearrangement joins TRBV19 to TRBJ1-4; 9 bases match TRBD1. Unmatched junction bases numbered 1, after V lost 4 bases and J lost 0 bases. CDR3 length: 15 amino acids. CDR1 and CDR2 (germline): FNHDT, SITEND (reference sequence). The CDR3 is CASSGTGISNERLFF. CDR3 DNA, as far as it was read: TGTGCCAGCAGTGGGACAGGGATTTCCAACGAA.

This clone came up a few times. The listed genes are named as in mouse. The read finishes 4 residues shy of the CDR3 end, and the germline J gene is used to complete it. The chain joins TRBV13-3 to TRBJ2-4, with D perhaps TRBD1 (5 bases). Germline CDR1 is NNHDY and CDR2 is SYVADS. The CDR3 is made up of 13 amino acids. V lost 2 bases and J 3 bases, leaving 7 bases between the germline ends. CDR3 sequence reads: CASSDRAQNTLYF. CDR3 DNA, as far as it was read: TGTGCCAGCAGTGACAGGGCCCAAAAC.

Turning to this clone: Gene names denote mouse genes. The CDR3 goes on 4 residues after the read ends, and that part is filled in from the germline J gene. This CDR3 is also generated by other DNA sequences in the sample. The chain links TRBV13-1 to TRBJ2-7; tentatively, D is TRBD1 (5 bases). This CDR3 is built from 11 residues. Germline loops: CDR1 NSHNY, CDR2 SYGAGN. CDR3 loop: CASRDNYEQYF. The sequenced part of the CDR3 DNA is TGTGCCAGCAGGGACAATTAT.

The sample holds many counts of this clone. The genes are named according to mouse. The DNA read from the CDR3 is TGTGCTAGCAGTTTTGGGACACACTATGCT. Its translation is CASSFGTHYA. The whole CDR3 reads CASSFGTHYAEQFF. This chain joins TRBV29 and TRBJ2-1; D may be TRBD1 (6 bases). Read coverage stops 4 residues before the CDR3 terminus; the germline J gene supplies the remainder. In germline, CDR1 is MSHET, CDR2 SYDVDS. V gave up 3 bases and J gave up 2 bases, with 8 bases separating them. The CDR3 is 14 amino acids.

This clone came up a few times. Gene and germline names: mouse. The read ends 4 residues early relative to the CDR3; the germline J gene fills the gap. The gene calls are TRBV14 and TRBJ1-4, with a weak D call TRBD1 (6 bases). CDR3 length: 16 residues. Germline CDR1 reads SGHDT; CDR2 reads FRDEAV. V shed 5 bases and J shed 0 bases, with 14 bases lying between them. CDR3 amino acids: CASSPGTKFSNERLFF. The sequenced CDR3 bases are TGTGCCAGCAGCCCTGGGACAAAATTTTCCAACGAA. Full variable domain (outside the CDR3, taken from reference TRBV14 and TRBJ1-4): EAGVTQSPRYAVLQEGQAVSFWCDPISGHDTLYWYQQPRDQGPQLLVYFRDEAVIDNSQLPSDRFSAVRPKGTNSTLKIQSAKQGDTATYLCASSPGTKFSNERLFFGHGTKLSVL.